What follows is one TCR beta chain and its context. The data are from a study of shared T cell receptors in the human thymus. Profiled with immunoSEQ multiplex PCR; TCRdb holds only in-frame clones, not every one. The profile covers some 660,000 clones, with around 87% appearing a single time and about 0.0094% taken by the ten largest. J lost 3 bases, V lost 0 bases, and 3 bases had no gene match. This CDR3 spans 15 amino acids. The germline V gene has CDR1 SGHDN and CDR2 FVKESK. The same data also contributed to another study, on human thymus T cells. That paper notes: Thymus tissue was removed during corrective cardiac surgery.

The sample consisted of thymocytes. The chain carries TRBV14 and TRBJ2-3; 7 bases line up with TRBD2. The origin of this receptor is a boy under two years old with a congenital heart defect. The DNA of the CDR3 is TGTGCCAGCAGCCAAGAGAAAGCGGGGACAGATACGCAGTATTTT. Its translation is CASSQEKAGTDTQYF.